Each of the 25 T cell receptor beta chains below was sequenced from the same sample in a study of control samples from healthy donors and cancer patients. Generated by immunoSEQ multiplex PCR, the TCRdb table keeps only in-frame clones and is missing some. The table has 100,000 to 150,000 clones, around 90% seen once. Sequenced input: blood. The receptors stem from a man aged 18 to 29 in good health.

The chain has TRBV7-9 and TRBJ1-1, with D maybe TRBD1 (6 bases). CDR1 SEHNR and CDR2 FQNEAQ come from the germline V gene (reference sequence). V dropped 8 bases and J dropped 8 bases, with 12 bases sitting between them. The CDR3 totals 11 residues. CDR3 sequence: CASGNGTEAFF. CDR3 DNA: TGTGCCAGCGGAAACGGGACAGAAGCTTTCTTT.

J is TRBJ1-3 and V is TRBV11-2; a weak D match, TRBD1 (5 bases). Trimming removed 1 base from V and 1 base from J, with 14 bases in between. CDR3 length: 17 residues. From germline, CDR1 is SGHAT and CDR2 FQNNGV. CDR3 residues: CASSLAAGPFSGNTIYF. CDR3 nucleotides: TGTGCCAGCAGCTTAGCCGCAGGGCCTTTTTCTGGAAACACCATATATTTT. The whole variable domain, filled in from reference TRBV11-2 and TRBJ1-3, reads EAGVAQSPRYKIIEKRQSVAFWCNPISGHATLYWYQQILGQGPKLLIQFQNNGVVDDSQLPKDRFSAERLKGVDSTLKIQPAKLEDSAVYLCASSLAAGPFSGNTIYFGEGSWLTVV.

The chain couples TRBV6-5 to TRBJ2-6; D unclear. The CDR3 length is 15 residues. Germline V gene sequence: CDR1 MNHEY, CDR2 SVGAGI. The V end was cut by 6 bases, the J end by 5 bases, with 14 bases between. DNA for the CDR3: TGTGCCAGCAGACCGAGGACGGAGAGGGCCAACGTCCTGACTTTC. It specifies CASRPRTERANVLTF.

The V gene is TRBV4-2, the J gene TRBJ2-5; no firm D call. V was trimmed by 0 bases and J by 10 bases, leaving 6 bases between them. Germline lookup yields CDR1 LGHNA and CDR2 YNFKEQ. The CDR3 is made up of 11 amino acids. CDR3 nucleotides: TGTGCCAGCAGCCAAGATTCCGTCCAGTACTTC. It is translated as CASSQDSVQYF.

The rearrangement uses TRBV19 and TRBJ2-3; possibly TRBD2 for D (5 bases). CDR3 length: 14 residues. CDR1 is LNHDA and CDR2 is SQIVND in the germline V gene (reference sequence). The V end was cut by 2 bases, the J end by 4 bases, with 10 bases between. Written as DNA, the CDR3 is TGTGCCAGTAGTATACCTCTAGCCCCAGATACGCAGTATTTT. It specifies CASSIPLAPDTQYF. Full variable domain (rest looked up from reference TRBV19 and TRBJ2-3): DGGITQSPKYLFRKEGQNVTLSCEQNLNHDAMYWYRQDPGQGLRLIYYSQIVNDFQKGDIAEGYSVSREKKESFPLTVTSAQKNPTAFYLCASSIPLAPDTQYFGPGTRLTVL.

V usage is TRBV28 and J usage is TRBJ1-3, with a weak D call TRBD1 (6 bases). This CDR3 has 14 amino acids. Germline CDR1 is MDHEN and CDR2 is SYDVKM. Trimming took off 4 bases at V and 6 bases at J, with 13 bases between the two ends. The CDR3 coding sequence is TGTGCCAGCAGTTCCAGGGACACTGCAAACACCATATATTTT. This sequence encodes CASSSRDTANTIYF.

The rearrangement joins TRBV6-5 to TRBJ1-2, with D possibly TRBD1 on 6 matching bases. This CDR3 comprises 14 residues. V lost 5 bases, J lost 2 bases, and 12 bases lay in between. Germline CDR1 MNHEY, CDR2 SVGAGI. CDR3 nucleotides: TGTGCCAGCAGTCCCGGACAGTGGAACTATGGCTACACCTTC. Encoded protein: CASSPGQWNYGYTF.

This sequence joins TRBV5-4 and TRBJ1-3, with a tentative D call TRBD1 (5 bases). CDR1 is SGHNT and CDR2 is YYREEE in the germline V gene (reference sequence). V was shortened by 3 bases and J by 4 bases, with 14 bases between the two germline ends. The CDR3 loop spans 15 amino acids. The CDR3 sequence: CASSSTGARGNTIYF. CDR3 nucleotide sequence: TGTGCCAGCAGCTCAACAGGTGCACGAGGAAACACCATATATTTT. The full variable domain, completed using reference TRBV5-4 and TRBJ1-3, is ETGVTQSPTHLIKTRGQQVTLRCSSQSGHNTVSWYQQALGQGPQFIFQYYREEENGRGNFPPRFSGLQFPNYSSELNVNALELDDSALYLCASSSTGARGNTIYFGEGSWLTVV.

The chain recombines TRBV9 with TRBJ2-5, with 12 bases fitting TRBD2. The CDR3 length is 15 residues. Germline V gives CDR1 SGDLS, CDR2 YYNGEE. V was clipped by 0 bases and J by 4 bases; unmatched bases: 1. The CDR3 bases are TGTGCCAGCAGCGTAGAGACTAGCGGGGGAGAGACCCAGTACTTC. It specifies CASSVETSGGETQYF. The complete variable domain, with remaining parts taken from reference TRBV9 and TRBJ2-5, reads DSGVTQTPKHLITATGQRVTLRCSPRSGDLSVYWYQQSLDQGLQFLIQYYNGEERAKGNILERFSAQQFPDLHSELNLSSLELGDSALYFCASSVETSGGETQYFGPGTRLLVL.

This chain uses TRBV7-2 with TRBJ1-2; 10 nucleotides align to TRBD1. CDR1 and CDR2 from the germline V gene are SGHTA and FQGNSA. The length of the CDR3 is 13 residues. The trim removed 5 bases at V and 4 bases at J, leaving 1 base unmatched. CDR3 sequence reads: CASSRTGGYGYTF. The CDR3 nucleotides read TGTGCCAGCAGCCGGACAGGGGGCTATGGCTACACCTTC.

V usage is TRBV6-1 and J usage is TRBJ2-1, with D unclear. CDR3 size: 17 residues. Trimming took off 3 bases at V and 7 bases at J, with 22 bases between the two ends. Germline V lookup: CDR1 MNHNS, CDR2 SASEGT. In DNA, the CDR3 is TGTGCCAGCAGTGAGATTACAGCCGTTTACCTAACAAATGAGCAGTTCTTC. Translation gives CASSEITAVYLTNEQFF.

V gene TRBV28 combines with J gene TRBJ1-1, with D uncertain. Germline CDR1 MDHEN, CDR2 SYDVKM. V lost 3 bases to trimming and J lost 6 bases, with 8 bases between them. This CDR3 comprises 12 residues. This CDR3 reads CASSLAQSEAFF. The CDR3 DNA sequence: TGTGCCAGCAGTTTGGCGCAGTCTGAAGCTTTCTTT.

To note about this clone: This CDR3 is also generated by other DNA sequences in the sample. V gene TRBV7-2 combines with J gene TRBJ2-3, with D perhaps TRBD1 or TRBD2 (5 bases each). The germline V and J ends were trimmed by 1 base and 6 bases, with 14 bases remaining between them. CDR1 is SGHTA and CDR2 is FQGNSA in the germline V gene. The length of the CDR3 is 15 residues. Here the CDR3 reads CASSLGRGAGDTQYF. For the CDR3, the DNA is TGTGCCAGCAGCTTAGGGCGAGGGGCGGGCGATACGCAGTATTTT.

The CDR3 DNA is TGTGCCAGCAGCTTGGAACGGACAGGGGGGGGAGATACGCAGTATTTT. Translated, it gives CASSLERTGGGDTQYF. The chain employs TRBV5-4 and TRBJ2-3, with 10 bases fitting TRBD1. The CDR3 spans 16 residues. Trimming at V came to 0 bases and at J to 5 bases, leaving 6 bases not matched to a gene. The germline CDR1 and CDR2 sequences are SGHNT and YYREEE (reference sequence).

This chain connects TRBV27 to TRBJ1-1, with D uncertain. The CDR3 is 14 amino acids. Trimming took 7 bases from V and 1 from J, leaving 13 bases between them. Germline CDR1 is MNHEY and CDR2 is SMNVEV (reference sequence). This CDR3 reads CASKPTDWNTEAFF. The CDR3 DNA follows: TGTGCCAGCAAACCCACAGACTGGAACACTGAAGCTTTCTTT.

This clone was detected many times. The V gene is TRBV4-2, the J gene TRBJ2-3; D is possibly TRBD2 (6 bases). Germline V CDR1 and CDR2: LGHNA, YNFKEQ. The V end lost 0 bases, the J end lost 4 bases, and 17 bases lay between the germline ends. The CDR3 runs to 17 residues. The CDR3 bases are TGTGCCAGCAGCCAAGATTACGACGGGGGACCTTCAGATACGCAGTATTTT. Translation: CASSQDYDGGPSDTQYF.

The chain has TRBV5-5 and TRBJ1-5, with no clear D. Per germline, CDR1 SGHKS and CDR2 YYEKEE (reference sequence). Trimming took off 2 bases at V and 0 bases at J, with 9 bases between the two ends. The CDR3 covers 15 residues. CDR3 amino acids: CASSFGVRSNQPQHF. DNA of the CDR3: TGTGCCAGCAGCTTTGGTGTACGTAGCAATCAGCCCCAGCATTTT. Complete variable domain (other parts from reference TRBV5-5 and TRBJ1-5): DAGVTQSPTHLIKTRGQQVTLRCSPISGHKSVSWYQQVLGQGPQFIFQYYEKEERGRGNFPDRFSARQFPNYSSELNVNALLLGDSALYLCASSFGVRSNQPQHFGDGTRLSIL.

The chain carries TRBV4-1 and TRBJ1-2; weak D call: TRBD1 (5 bases). Germline V gene sequence: CDR1 MGHRA, CDR2 YSYEKL. The V end was cut by 2 bases, the J end by 4 bases, with 8 bases between. This CDR3 contains 13 residues. The CDR3 sequence: CASSQQGSYGYTF. The DNA for the CDR3 is TGCGCCAGCAGCCAACAGGGCTCCTATGGCTACACCTTC.

The V gene is TRBV9, the J gene TRBJ2-7, with 7 nucleotides matching TRBD1. The CDR3 loop spans 15 amino acids. The ends lost 3 bases at V and 3 bases at J; junction bases unmatched: 9. Germline values: CDR1 SGDLS, CDR2 YYNGEE. The CDR3 spells CASSARDSRLYEQYF. The CDR3 region has the DNA TGTGCCAGCAGCGCACGGGACAGCCGGCTCTACGAGCAGTACTTC.

This chain connects TRBV7-3 to TRBJ1-6; the D is unclear. V was clipped by 6 bases and J by 9 bases, with 12 bases between them. CDR3 length: 13 residues. Germline CDR1 SGHTA, CDR2 FQGTGA. In DNA, the CDR3 is TGTGCCAGCAGGTCGGTCGGCTTTTCACCCCTCCACTTT. Its protein product is CASRSVGFSPLHF.

This chain joins TRBV5-1 and TRBJ1-2; D may be TRBD1 (5 bases). V was trimmed by 0 bases and J by 1 base, leaving 7 bases between them. Germline V gene sequence: CDR1 SGHRS, CDR2 YFSETQ. The CDR3 extends over 14 amino acids. As DNA, the CDR3 is TGCGCCAGCAGCTTGGGACAGCGTAACTATGGCTACACCTTC. Protein: CASSLGQRNYGYTF.

The V call is TRBV4-1, the J call TRBJ2-7; D remains unclear. The CDR3 totals 13 residues. Trimming pared 3 bases from V and 3 bases from J, leaving 9 bases between. Germline CDR1 is MGHRA and CDR2 is YSYEKL. The CDR3 coding sequence is TGCGCCAGCAGCCAGACTGAAGGCTACGAGCAGTACTTC. Translated: CASSQTEGYEQYF.

About this clone: An end of the junction does not agree with germline; a read error may underlie this. This chain joins TRBV6-5 and TRBJ1-4, with a possible D match to TRBD1 (6 bases). The germline V gene encodes CDR1 MNHEY and CDR2 SVGAGI. The CDR3 spans 12 residues. The CDR3 protein is CASQEGGFREVF. CDR3 in DNA: TGTGCCAGCCAGGAGGGGGGATTCAGGGAGGTTTTT.

The chain combines TRBV19 with TRBJ2-3; 9 bases line up with TRBD2. Germline values: CDR1 LNHDA, CDR2 SQIVND (reference sequence). The CDR3 consists of 13 residues. The junction had 4 bases not matched to a gene; V was cut back by 10 bases and J by 2 bases. The CDR3 here is CAISGGLTDTQYF. As DNA, the CDR3 is TGTGCCATAAGCGGGGGGCTCACAGATACGCAGTATTTT.

V usage is TRBV5-1 and J usage is TRBJ2-5; TRBD2 agrees at 13 bases. The CDR3 covers 15 residues. V lost 6 bases to trimming and J lost 0 bases; unmatched junction nucleotides: 2. The germline gives CDR1 SGHRS, CDR2 YFSETQ. CDR3: CASTTSGGDQETQYF. In nucleotides, the CDR3 is TGCGCCAGCACCACTAGCGGGGGGGACCAAGAGACCCAGTACTTC.